A selection of T cell receptor beta chains follows, all from one sample in a study of shared clonotypes between healthy human individuals. TCRdb's copy holds only in-frame clones and misses some; the assay was immunoSEQ multiplex PCR. The profile covers 600,000 to 750,000 clones, with 72% appearing a single time and 1.8% taken by the ten largest. Material for sequencing was memory CD4+ T cells sorted from blood. These receptors were obtained from a woman in her twenties or thirties in good health. Both conserved end residues are part of each CDR3. Each record gives: V gene, J gene, D gene, CDR3 length, clone size, CDR3 protein, CDR3 DNA. A D gene is named only where the DNA matches it firmly. Not all rows give a size; the values are once, few, many and, for expanded clones, a class.

TRBV30	TRBJ1-5	NA	13	NA	CAWSFQLDQPQHF	TGTGCCTGGAGTTTTCAGCTCGATCAGCCCCAGCATTTT
TRBV5-1	TRBJ1-5	NA	15	NA	CASSFTAGTNQPQHF	TGCGCCAGCAGCTTCACAGCTGGGACCAATCAGCCCCAGCATTTT
TRBV10-1	TRBJ2-1	NA	13	NA	CASTPVRYNEQFF	TGCGCCAGCACCCCGGTCCGATACAATGAGCAGTTCTTC
TRBV10-3	TRBJ2-7	TRBD2	17	NA	CAISEDFGTSGTYEQYF	TGTGCCATCAGTGAAGATTTTGGGACTAGCGGAACCTACGAGCAGTACTTC
TRBV7-3	TRBJ2-7	NA	14	NA	CASSLANGPYEQYF	TGTGCCAGCAGCTTAGCGAACGGCCCCTACGAGCAGTACTTC
TRBV12-5	TRBJ1-1	NA	16	NA	CASGPSPRGADNEAFF	TGTGCTAGTGGTCCATCCCCGCGTGGGGCAGATAATGAAGCTTTCTTT
TRBV29-1	TRBJ1-3	NA	14	NA	CSVGIETEGNTIYF	TGCAGCGTAGGTATTGAGACGGAGGGAAACACCATATATTTT
TRBV18	TRBJ2-6	NA	16	NA	CASSRAPSSGANVLTF	TGTGCCAGCTCACGTGCGCCTAGCTCTGGGGCCAACGTCCTGACTTTC
TRBV7-8	TRBJ2-4	TRBD2	16	NA	CASSSLAPYSKNIQYF	TGTGCCAGCAGCTCACTAGCGCCATATTCCAAAAACATTCAGTACTTC
TRBV10-1	TRBJ1-1	NA	13	NA	CASSVDGGAEAFF	TGCGCCAGCAGTGTTGACGGGGGTGCTGAAGCTTTCTTT
TRBV28	TRBJ1-1	TRBD1	13	many	CASSTGQGTEAFF	TGTGCCAGCAGTACGGGACAGGGAACTGAAGCTTTCTTT
TRBV2	TRBJ2-3	TRBD2	15	NA	CASSATSGKVDTQYF	TGTGCCAGCAGTGCGACTAGCGGGAAGGTAGATACGCAGTATTTT
TRBV28	TRBJ1-2	TRBD1	13	NA	CASSRDRDYGYTF	TGTGCCAGCAGTAGGGACAGAGACTATGGCTACACCTTC
TRBV28	TRBJ2-7	NA	17	NA	CASSPNRWTDTSYEQYF	TGTGCCAGCAGTCCAAACCGGTGGACAGATACCTCCTACGAGCAGTACTTC
TRBV5-1	TRBJ1-4	NA	14	NA	CASTTEATNEKLFF	TGCGCCAGCACGACGGAAGCAACTAATGAAAAACTGTTTTTT
TRBV7-2	TRBJ2-1	TRBD2	17	NA	CASSQTRGLATYNEQFF	TGTGCCAGCAGTCAGACCCGGGGACTAGCCACCTACAATGAGCAGTTCTTC
TRBV21-1	TRBJ1-2	NA	14	NA	CASSNRDRIYGYTF	TGTGCCAGCAGCAATAGAGACAGGATCTATGGCTACACCTTC
TRBV13	TRBJ2-1	TRBD2	22	NA	CASSHSPLQFVSTSGSYNEQFF	TGTGCCAGCAGTCACAGTCCCCTACAGTTTGTGTCGACTAGCGGAAGTTACAATGAGCAGTTCTTC
TRBV5-1	TRBJ2-7	NA	14	NA	CASSAVGPSYEQYF	TGCGCCAGCAGCGCCGTGGGACCCAGTTACGAGCAGTACTTC
TRBV19	TRBJ2-7	TRBD1	13	few	CASSIQGAYEQYF	TGTGCCAGTAGTATACAGGGGGCGTACGAGCAGTACTTC
TRBV28	TRBJ1-3	NA	11	NA	CASIQGNTIYF	TGTGCCAGCATTCAAGGGAACACCATATATTTT
TRBV5-1	TRBJ1-3	NA	14	NA	CASSSADSGNTIYF	TGCGCCAGCAGCAGTGCAGACTCTGGAAACACCATATATTTT
TRBV7-2	TRBJ1-2	NA	15	NA	CASSLVVSINYGYTF	TGTGCCAGCAGCTTAGTGGTCTCAATTAACTATGGCTACACCTTC
TRBV19	TRBJ1-2	TRBD1	15	once	CASSFRDSKNYGYTF	TGTGCCAGTAGTTTCCGGGACAGTAAGAACTATGGCTACACCTTC
TRBV19	TRBJ2-1	TRBD2	14	NA	CASRPLAGGDEQFF	TGTGCCAGTAGACCTCTAGCGGGAGGGGATGAGCAGTTCTTC
TRBV28	TRBJ2-3	NA	15	NA	CASSLFQGAADTQYF	TGTGCCAGCAGCCTTTTCCAGGGCGCGGCAGATACGCAGTATTTT
TRBV4-2	TRBJ2-7	TRBD1	17	NA	CASSQESRTGDSYEQYF	TGTGCCAGCAGCCAAGAGTCCAGGACAGGGGACTCCTACGAGCAGTACTTC
TRBV6-5	TRBJ1-2	NA	16	NA	CASSYFEGEVNYGYTF	TGTGCCAGCAGTTACTTCGAGGGGGAAGTAAACTATGGCTACACCTTC
TRBV10-3	TRBJ1-3	TRBD1	12	NA	CAIRDRGRTIYF	TGTGCCATCCGGGACAGGGGGCGTACCATATATTTT
TRBV10-2	TRBJ2-1	NA	13	many	CASSLQGGGEQFF	TGCGCCAGCAGTTTACAGGGAGGAGGTGAGCAGTTCTTC
TRBV10-3	TRBJ2-2	TRBD1	16	NA	CAISDRDRVSSGELFF	TGTGCCATCAGTGATAGGGACAGGGTTAGCTCCGGGGAGCTGTTTTTT
TRBV6-6	TRBJ2-7	NA	12	NA	CASTSAPGEQYF	TGTGCCAGCACTTCCGCACCGGGCGAGCAGTACTTC
TRBV6-5	TRBJ1-4	TRBD1	14	once	CASSPMGQGRKLFF	TGTGCCAGCAGTCCCATGGGACAGGGTCGTAAACTGTTTTTT
TRBV12-2	TRBJ2-1	NA	17	NA	CASRFALTSGRKDEQFF	TGTGCAAGTCGCTTCGCCCTGACTAGCGGGAGGAAGGATGAGCAGTTCTTC
TRBV28	TRBJ2-3	NA	16	NA	CASRPQGGLFTDTQYF	TGTGCCAGCAGGCCCCAGGGGGGACTATTCACAGATACGCAGTATTTT
TRBV19	TRBJ2-5	NA	14	NA	CASSPFLYQETQYF	TGTGCCAGTAGTCCCTTCTTGTACCAAGAGACCCAGTACTTC
TRBV6-1	TRBJ1-1	NA	15	NA	CASSESGLGLNKAFF	TGTGCCAGCAGTGAAAGTGGTCTGGGCCTAAATAAGGCTTTCTTT
TRBV19	TRBJ1-5	NA	15	NA	CASKTAATSNQPQHF	TGTGCCAGTAAAACTGCGGCTACAAGCAATCAGCCCCAGCATTTT